A selection of T cell receptor beta chains follows, all from one sample in a study of T cells in Graves' hyperthyroidism and ophthalmopathy. TCRdb reprocessed the multiplex PCR reads via MiXCR and lists one record per CDR3 protein. This sample carries approximately 570,000 distinct CDR3 sequences, less than 20% of them seen once, and the ten largest clones take approximately 48%. The sequencing input was blood. Receptor source: a man between 40 and 49 years old with Graves' ophthalmopathy. Each CDR3 is given with its conserved first and last residue. Fields, in order: clone size, V gene, J gene, D gene, CDR3 protein, CDR3 DNA. A D gene is named only where the DNA matches it firmly. Not all rows give a size; the values are once, few, many and, for expanded clones, a class.

abundance: few
v_gene: TRBV10-3
j_gene: TRBJ2-5
d_gene: NA
CDR3aa: CAISEGGLRTKETQYF
CDR3nt: TGTGCCATCAGTGAGGGGGGCTTAAGGACCAAAGAGACCCAGTACTTC

abundance: few
v_gene: TRBV18
j_gene: TRBJ1-2
d_gene: NA
CDR3aa: CASSPNRDYGYTF
CDR3nt: TGTGCCAGCTCACCTAACAGGGACTATGGCTACACCTTC

abundance: NA
v_gene: TRBV11-2
j_gene: TRBJ1-3
d_gene: NA
CDR3aa: CASSSTRSGNTIYF
CDR3nt: TGTGCCAGCAGCTCAACTCGATCCGGAAACACCATATATTTT

abundance: NA
v_gene: TRBV9
j_gene: TRBJ2-1
d_gene: TRBD2
CDR3aa: CASSLAGGLDEQFF
CDR3nt: TGTGCCAGTTCTCTAGCGGGGGGTTTGGATGAGCAGTTCTTC

abundance: few
v_gene: TRBV10-3
j_gene: TRBJ1-1
d_gene: TRBD1
CDR3aa: CAIRGAGTGGWNTEAFF
CDR3nt: TGTGCCATCAGGGGGGCCGGGACAGGGGGCTGGAACACTGAAGCTTTCTTT

abundance: NA
v_gene: TRBV10-3
j_gene: TRBJ1-6
d_gene: NA
CDR3aa: CAISTGGAVSPLHF
CDR3nt: TGTGCCATATCTACGGGTGGGGCCGTTTCACCCCTCCACTTT

abundance: NA
v_gene: TRBV28
j_gene: TRBJ1-2
d_gene: NA
CDR3aa: CASSLSPPLEGYTF
CDR3nt: TGTGCCAGCAGTTTGTCCCCACCCCTCGAAGGCTACACCTTC

abundance: many
v_gene: TRBV28
j_gene: TRBJ2-3
d_gene: TRBD2
CDR3aa: CASSLYVTSGSGTDTQYF
CDR3nt: TGTGCCAGCAGTTTGTACGTTACTAGCGGGAGTGGCACAGATACGCAGTATTTT

abundance: many
v_gene: TRBV11-3
j_gene: TRBJ2-1
d_gene: NA
CDR3aa: CASSDGSLLGSEQFF
CDR3nt: TGTGCCAGCAGCGATGGGAGCTTACTGGGTAGTGAGCAGTTCTTC

abundance: many
v_gene: TRBV12-3/TRBV12-4
j_gene: TRBJ2-2
d_gene: NA
CDR3aa: CASSLVGKTGELFF
CDR3nt: TGTGCCAGCAGTTTAGTTGGGAAGACCGGGGAGCTGTTTTTT

abundance: NA
v_gene: TRBV10-3
j_gene: TRBJ1-3
d_gene: NA
CDR3aa: CAIRRNERGDTIYF
CDR3nt: TGTGCCATCAGGAGAAACGAACGCGGGGACACCATATATTTT

abundance: NA
v_gene: TRBV6-1
j_gene: TRBJ2-4
d_gene: NA
CDR3aa: CASTPLARGDIQYF
CDR3nt: TGTGCCAGCACCCCTCTAGCGCGAGGAGACATTCAGTACTTC

abundance: many
v_gene: TRBV28
j_gene: TRBJ1-4
d_gene: NA
CDR3aa: CASSFKEKLFF
CDR3nt: TGTGCCAGCAGTTTTAAAGAAAAACTGTTTTTT

abundance: many
v_gene: TRBV30
j_gene: TRBJ1-2
d_gene: NA
CDR3aa: CAWSARTVYGYTF
CDR3nt: TGTGCCTGGAGTGCTAGGACCGTCTATGGCTACACCTTC

abundance: many
v_gene: TRBV30
j_gene: TRBJ2-7
d_gene: TRBD1
CDR3aa: CASGQGRYEQYF
CDR3nt: TGTGCCTCCGGACAGGGTAGATACGAGCAGTACTTC

abundance: NA
v_gene: TRBV27
j_gene: TRBJ2-7
d_gene: TRBD2
CDR3aa: CASSFRRTSGYEQYF
CDR3nt: TGTGCCAGCAGTTTTCGCAGGACTAGCGGCTACGAGCAGTACTTC

abundance: NA
v_gene: TRBV11-1
j_gene: TRBJ2-4
d_gene: NA
CDR3aa: CASSFLSSGLNIQYF
CDR3nt: TGTGCCAGCAGCTTCTTGTCAAGCGGATTGAACATTCAGTACTTC

abundance: NA
v_gene: TRBV4-2
j_gene: TRBJ2-5
d_gene: TRBD2
CDR3aa: CASSQVGSGRAVETQYF
CDR3nt: TGTGCCAGCAGCCAAGTAGGTAGCGGGAGGGCCGTAGAGACCCAGTACTTC

abundance: NA
v_gene: TRBV7-2
j_gene: TRBJ2-7
d_gene: TRBD2
CDR3aa: CASGYPPTGTSVSGSYEQYF
CDR3nt: TGTGCCAGCGGATACCCCCCTACCGGGACTAGCGTGAGCGGATCCTACGAGCAGTACTTC

abundance: many
v_gene: TRBV18
j_gene: TRBJ2-3
d_gene: NA
CDR3aa: CASSPRGRTTDTQYF
CDR3nt: TGTGCCAGCTCACCACGGGGAAGGACCACAGATACGCAGTATTTT

abundance: NA
v_gene: TRBV5-1
j_gene: TRBJ2-7
d_gene: TRBD1
CDR3aa: CASTPTGVHEQYF
CDR3nt: TGCGCCAGCACTCCGACAGGGGTGCACGAGCAGTACTTC

abundance: many
v_gene: TRBV11-2
j_gene: TRBJ2-1
d_gene: NA
CDR3aa: CASRNWGLSDYNEQFF
CDR3nt: TGTGCCAGCAGGAACTGGGGTTTGTCCGACTACAATGAGCAGTTCTTC

abundance: NA
v_gene: TRBV27
j_gene: TRBJ1-5
d_gene: NA
CDR3aa: CASSQGPVQPQHF
CDR3nt: TGTGCCAGCAGTCAGGGACCGGTTCAGCCCCAGCATTTT

abundance: many
v_gene: TRBV12-3/TRBV12-4
j_gene: TRBJ2-7
d_gene: NA
CDR3aa: CASSETGSNEQYF
CDR3nt: TGTGCCAGCAGTGAGACAGGATCTAACGAGCAGTACTTC

abundance: NA
v_gene: TRBV6-1
j_gene: TRBJ2-1
d_gene: TRBD2
CDR3aa: CASSIGLDGEQFF
CDR3nt: TGTGCCAGCAGCATCGGACTAGACGGGGAGCAGTTCTTC

abundance: NA
v_gene: TRBV5-1
j_gene: TRBJ1-2
d_gene: NA
CDR3aa: CASSLGQYRGYTF
CDR3nt: TGCGCCAGCAGCTTGGGACAGTATCGAGGCTACACCTTC

abundance: many
v_gene: TRBV28
j_gene: TRBJ2-7
d_gene: TRBD2
CDR3aa: CASSTGTSGREAYEQYF
CDR3nt: TGTGCCAGCAGTACCGGGACTAGCGGGAGGGAGGCCTACGAGCAGTACTTC

abundance: many
v_gene: TRBV27
j_gene: TRBJ2-7
d_gene: TRBD2
CDR3aa: CASSRTSGGGGTYEQYF
CDR3nt: TGTGCCAGCAGTAGGACTAGCGGGGGGGGGGGCACCTACGAGCAGTACTTC

abundance: many
v_gene: TRBV28
j_gene: TRBJ2-3
d_gene: TRBD1
CDR3aa: CASRTGFSLTDTQYF
CDR3nt: TGTGCCAGCAGGACAGGGTTCTCCCTCACAGATACGCAGTATTTT

abundance: many
v_gene: TRBV7-6
j_gene: TRBJ1-1
d_gene: NA
CDR3aa: CASSPGILRARAEAFF
CDR3nt: TGTGCCAGCAGCCCCGGGATCCTTAGAGCAAGGGCTGAAGCTTTCTTT

abundance: few
v_gene: TRBV10-2
j_gene: TRBJ2-7
d_gene: NA
CDR3aa: CASSVLRDEQYF
CDR3nt: TGCGCCAGCAGTGTCTTAAGGGACGAGCAGTACTTC

abundance: few
v_gene: TRBV12-3/TRBV12-4
j_gene: TRBJ1-4
d_gene: TRBD1
CDR3aa: CASRLGQATNEKLFF
CDR3nt: TGTGCCAGCAGGTTGGGACAGGCAACTAATGAAAAACTGTTTTTT

abundance: few
v_gene: TRBV12-3/TRBV12-4
j_gene: TRBJ2-1
d_gene: TRBD1
CDR3aa: CASSDRGGNEQFF
CDR3nt: TGTGCCAGCAGTGACAGGGGCGGGAATGAGCAGTTCTTC

abundance: NA
v_gene: TRBV18
j_gene: TRBJ1-3
d_gene: NA
CDR3aa: CASSPEISTGTTIYF
CDR3nt: TGTGCCAGCTCACCAGAGATCTCCACAGGAACCACCATATATTTT

abundance: NA
v_gene: TRBV4-2
j_gene: TRBJ2-3
d_gene: NA
CDR3aa: CASSQEALPDTQYF
CDR3nt: TGTGCCAGCAGCCAAGAGGCTCTTCCAGATACGCAGTATTTT